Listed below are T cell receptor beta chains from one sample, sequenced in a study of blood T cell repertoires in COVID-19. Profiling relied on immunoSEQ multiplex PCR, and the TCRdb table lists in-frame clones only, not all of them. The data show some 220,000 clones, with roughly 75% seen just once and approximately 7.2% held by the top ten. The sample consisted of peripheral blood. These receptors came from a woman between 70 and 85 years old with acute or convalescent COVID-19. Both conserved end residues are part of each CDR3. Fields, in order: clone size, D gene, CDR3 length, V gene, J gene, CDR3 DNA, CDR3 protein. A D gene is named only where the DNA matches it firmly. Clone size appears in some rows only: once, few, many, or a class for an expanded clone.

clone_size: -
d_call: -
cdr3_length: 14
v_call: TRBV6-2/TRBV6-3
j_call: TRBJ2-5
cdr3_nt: TGTGCCAGCAGTTACCCGCAGGGGAAGGAGACCCAGTACTTC
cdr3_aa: CASSYPQGKETQYF

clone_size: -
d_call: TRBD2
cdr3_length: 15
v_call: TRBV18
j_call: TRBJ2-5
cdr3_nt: TGTGCCAGCTCACCTTCGTGGACTAGCGGGGGCCTCATATACTTC
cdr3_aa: CASSPSWTSGGLIYF

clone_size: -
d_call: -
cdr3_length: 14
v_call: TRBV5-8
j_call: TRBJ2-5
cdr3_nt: TGTGCCAACCTAGCGCAACCTGACCAAGAGACCCAGTACTTC
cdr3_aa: CANLAQPDQETQYF

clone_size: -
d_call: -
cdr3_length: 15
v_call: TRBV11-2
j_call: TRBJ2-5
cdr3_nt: TGTGCCAGCAGCTTAGGTGCTAGCTCCCAAGAGACCCAGTACTTC
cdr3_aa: CASSLGASSQETQYF

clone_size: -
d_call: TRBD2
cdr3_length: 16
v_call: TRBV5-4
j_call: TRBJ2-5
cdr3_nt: TGTGCCAGCAGCTTGGCTCTAGCGGGGGCCCGGGAGACCCAGTACTTC
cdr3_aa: CASSLALAGARETQYF

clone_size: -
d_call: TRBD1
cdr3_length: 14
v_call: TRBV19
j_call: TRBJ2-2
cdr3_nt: TGTGCCAGTAGTAGATTCCAGGGGGCCGAGGAGCTGTTTTTT
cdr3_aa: CASSRFQGAEELFF

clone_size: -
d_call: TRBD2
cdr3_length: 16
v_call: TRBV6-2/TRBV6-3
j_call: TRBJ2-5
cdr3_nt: TGTGCCAGCAGTTACCGGATAGCGGGGCGGGGAGAGACCCAGTACTTC
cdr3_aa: CASSYRIAGRGETQYF

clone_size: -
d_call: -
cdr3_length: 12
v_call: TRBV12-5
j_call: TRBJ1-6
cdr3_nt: TGTGCTAGTGCCCAGGAATTTGGTCCCCTCCACTTT
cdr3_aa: CASAQEFGPLHF

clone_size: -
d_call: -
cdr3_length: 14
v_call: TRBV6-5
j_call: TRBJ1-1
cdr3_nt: TGTGCCAGCAGTAGCCAGGATAGGAACACTGAAGCTTTCTTT
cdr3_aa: CASSSQDRNTEAFF

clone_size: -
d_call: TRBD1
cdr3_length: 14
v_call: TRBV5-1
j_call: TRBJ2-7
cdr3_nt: TGCGCCAGCAGCCCCGGGACAGGGAACTATGAGCAGTACTTC
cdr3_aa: CASSPGTGNYEQYF

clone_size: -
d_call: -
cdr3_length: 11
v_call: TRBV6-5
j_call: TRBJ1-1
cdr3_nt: TGTGCCAGCACTATGAACACTGAAGCTTTCTTT
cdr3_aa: CASTMNTEAFF

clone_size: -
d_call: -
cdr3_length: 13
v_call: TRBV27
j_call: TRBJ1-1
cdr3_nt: TGTGCCAGCAGTTACAGGGTGGAGACTGAAGCTTTCTTT
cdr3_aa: CASSYRVETEAFF

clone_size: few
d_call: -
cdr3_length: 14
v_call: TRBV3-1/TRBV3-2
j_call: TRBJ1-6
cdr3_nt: TGTGCCAGCAGCCAAGATAGGGGGATTTCACCCCTCCACTTT
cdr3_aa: CASSQDRGISPLHF

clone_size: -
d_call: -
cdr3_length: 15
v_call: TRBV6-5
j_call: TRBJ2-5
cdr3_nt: TGTGCCAGCAGTCGGGACCCCCGGGGGTGGGAGACCCAGTACTTC
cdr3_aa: CASSRDPRGWETQYF

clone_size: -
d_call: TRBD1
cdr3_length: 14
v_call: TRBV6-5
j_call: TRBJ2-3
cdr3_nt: TGTGCCAGCAGTCGGACAGGGGAACCAGATACGCAGTATTTT
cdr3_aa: CASSRTGEPDTQYF

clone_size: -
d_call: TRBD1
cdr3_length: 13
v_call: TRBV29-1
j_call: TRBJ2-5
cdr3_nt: TGCAGCGTAGTACCGACAGGGGCCGAGACCCAGTACTTC
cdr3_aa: CSVVPTGAETQYF

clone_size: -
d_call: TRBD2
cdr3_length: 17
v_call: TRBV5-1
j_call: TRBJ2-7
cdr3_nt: TGCGCCAGCAGCTTTAATATCGCGGCGGGGGGAACCTACGAGCAGTACTTC
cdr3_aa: CASSFNIAAGGTYEQYF

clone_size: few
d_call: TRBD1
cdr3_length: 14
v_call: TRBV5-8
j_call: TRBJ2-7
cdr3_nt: TGTGCCAGCAGCAGGGACAGGGGGCGCTTCGAGCAGTACTTC
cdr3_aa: CASSRDRGRFEQYF

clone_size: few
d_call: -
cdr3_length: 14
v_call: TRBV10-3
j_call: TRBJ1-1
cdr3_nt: TGTGCCATCAGTGCCCAGGGAATGAACACTGAAGCTTTCTTT
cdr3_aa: CAISAQGMNTEAFF

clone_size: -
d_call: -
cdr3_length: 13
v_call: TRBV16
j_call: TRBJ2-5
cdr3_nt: TGTGCCAGCAGCCAATGGCTCCAAGAGACCCAGTACTTC
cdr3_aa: CASSQWLQETQYF

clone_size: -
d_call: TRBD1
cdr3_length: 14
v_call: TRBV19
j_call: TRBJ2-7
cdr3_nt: TGTGCCAGTAGTCCGGGACAGGGGGCTGGTTGGCAGTACTTC
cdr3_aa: CASSPGQGAGWQYF

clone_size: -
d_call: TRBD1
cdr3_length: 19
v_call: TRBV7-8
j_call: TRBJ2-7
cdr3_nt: TGTGCCAGCAGCTTAGGGCGTCATGGCTCGACAGGGTATCCCTACGAGCAGTACTTC
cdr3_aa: CASSLGRHGSTGYPYEQYF

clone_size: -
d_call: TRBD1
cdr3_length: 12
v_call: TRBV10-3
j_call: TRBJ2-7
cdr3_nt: TGTGCCATCCAGGGGGCCTCCTACGAGCAGTACTTC
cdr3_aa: CAIQGASYEQYF

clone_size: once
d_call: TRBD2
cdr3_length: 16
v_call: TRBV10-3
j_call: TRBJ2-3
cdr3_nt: TGTGCCATCAGTGGGTCGACTAGCGGCTACACAGATACGCAGTATTTT
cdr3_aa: CAISGSTSGYTDTQYF

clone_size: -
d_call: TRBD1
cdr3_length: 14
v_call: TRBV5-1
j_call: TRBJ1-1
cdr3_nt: TGCGCCAGCAGCTCCCGGACAGGAAACACTGAAGCTTTCTTT
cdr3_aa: CASSSRTGNTEAFF

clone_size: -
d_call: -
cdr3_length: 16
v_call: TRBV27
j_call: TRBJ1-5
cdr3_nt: TGTGCCAGCAGTCCAGGGTTTGGGGAGGGCAATCAGCCCCAGCATTTT
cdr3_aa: CASSPGFGEGNQPQHF

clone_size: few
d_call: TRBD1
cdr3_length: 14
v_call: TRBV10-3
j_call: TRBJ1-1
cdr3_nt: TGTGCCATCGGGACAGGACAGGGAGGCGCTGAAGCTTTCTTT
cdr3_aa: CAIGTGQGGAEAFF

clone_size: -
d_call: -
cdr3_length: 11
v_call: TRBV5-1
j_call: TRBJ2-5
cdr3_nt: TGCGCCAGCAGTCTCGAAGAGACCCAGTACTTC
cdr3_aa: CASSLEETQYF

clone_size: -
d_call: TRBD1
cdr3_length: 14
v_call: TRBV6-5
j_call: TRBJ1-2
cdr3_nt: TGTGCCAGCAGTAAAACCGGGACAGGGAGCGGCTACACCTTC
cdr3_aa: CASSKTGTGSGYTF

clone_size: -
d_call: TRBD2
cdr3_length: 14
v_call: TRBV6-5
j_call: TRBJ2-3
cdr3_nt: TGTGCCAGCAGTCATAGCGGGGGGGCCGATACGCAGTATTTT
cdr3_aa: CASSHSGGADTQYF

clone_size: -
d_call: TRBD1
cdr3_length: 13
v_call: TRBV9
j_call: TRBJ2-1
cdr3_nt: TGTGCCAGCACCGGACAGGGTTCCAATGAGCAGTTCTTC
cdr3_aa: CASTGQGSNEQFF

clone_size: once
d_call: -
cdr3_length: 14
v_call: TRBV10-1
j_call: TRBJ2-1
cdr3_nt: TGCGCCAGCAGCCATGACAGGACCTACAATGAGCAGTTCTTC
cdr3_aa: CASSHDRTYNEQFF

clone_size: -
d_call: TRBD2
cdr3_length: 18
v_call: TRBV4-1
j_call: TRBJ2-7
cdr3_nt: TGCGCCAGCAGCCTTTCACATACTAGCGGGGGAAGCTCCTACGAGCAGTACTTC
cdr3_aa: CASSLSHTSGGSSYEQYF

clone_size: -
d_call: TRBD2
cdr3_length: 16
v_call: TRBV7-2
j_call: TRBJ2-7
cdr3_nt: TGTGCCAGCAGCCCCACGGGGCGGGGGATCTCCTACGAGCAGTACTTC
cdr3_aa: CASSPTGRGISYEQYF

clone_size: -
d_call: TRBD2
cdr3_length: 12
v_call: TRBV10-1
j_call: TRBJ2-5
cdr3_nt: TGCGCCAGGGAGGGGAGGGCGGAGACCCAGTACTTC
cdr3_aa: CAREGRAETQYF

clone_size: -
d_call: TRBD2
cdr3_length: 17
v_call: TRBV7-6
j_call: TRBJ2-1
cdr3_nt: TGTGCCAGCAGCTTAGTCGGGCGGACTAGCGGTAACAATGAGCAGTTCTTC
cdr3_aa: CASSLVGRTSGNNEQFF

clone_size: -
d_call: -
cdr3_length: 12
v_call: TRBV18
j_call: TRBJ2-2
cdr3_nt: TGTGCCAGCTCACCACCTATCGGGGAGCTGTTTTTT
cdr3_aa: CASSPPIGELFF

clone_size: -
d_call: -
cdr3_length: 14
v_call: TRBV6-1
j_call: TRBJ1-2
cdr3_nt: TGTGCCAGCAGTGAAGGAGGTGGCGGCTATGGCTACACCTTC
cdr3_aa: CASSEGGGGYGYTF

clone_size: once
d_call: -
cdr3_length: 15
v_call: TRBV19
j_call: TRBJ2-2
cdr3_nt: TGTGCCAGTAGAAGAGAGGGTGCGAACACCGGGGAGCTGTTTTTT
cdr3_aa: CASRREGANTGELFF

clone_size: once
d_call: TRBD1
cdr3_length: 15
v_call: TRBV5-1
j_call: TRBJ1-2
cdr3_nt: TGCGCCAGCAGCCCGGACAGGAGCCTTAACTATGGCTACACCTTC
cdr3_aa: CASSPDRSLNYGYTF